The clone carrying this T cell receptor beta chain is judged medium-sized (0.01 to 0.1%). At one end the junction does not follow the germline gene, possibly because of a read error. This entry comes from a study of T-cell memory formation after mild COVID-19. Germline CDR1 and CDR2: MNHEY and SMNVEV (reference sequence). The CDR3 length is 16 residues. Each CDR3 protein gets one entry after TCRdb re-called the 5' RACE reads with MiXCR. The sample records 5,600 or so distinct CDR3 sequences, around 20% being singletons. This sequence was found in an adult woman who had mild COVID-19 (a few samples of this study predate the infection). Cell type and time point are not known. V gene TRBV27 combines with J gene TRBJ1-5; D is perhaps TRBD1 (6 bases). Material for sequencing was PBMCs or a T cell subset sorted from them (not recorded which). The CDR3: CASRLYAGASNQPQHF. In DNA, the CDR3 is TGTGCCAGCAGGTTATACGCAGGGGCGAGCAATCAGCCCCAGCATTTT.